Only a few counts were recorded for the clone carrying this T cell receptor (beta chain). What it binds is not known. V dropped 4 bases and J dropped 1 base, with 17 bases sitting between them. In germline, CDR1 is SGHAT, CDR2 FQNNGV. This CDR3 has 17 residues. The data originate from a study of identical twins. Points from the study as a whole: Out-of-frame sharing of TCR alpha in monozygotic twins was underestimated by models. Beta out-of-frame sequences displayed a weaker excess of sharing between twins.

TCRdb re-called the 5' RACE reads with MiXCR, one entry per CDR3 protein. The sample lists about 1.7 million distinct CDR3 sequences; 32% were seen once. Sequencing used cord blood. The genes are TRBV11-2 and TRBJ2-1; D is perhaps TRBD2 (6 bases). The receptor comes from a newborn girl in good health. CDR3 protein: CASSSELATFSYNEQFF. The CDR3 DNA sequence: TGTGCCAGCAGCTCCGAACTAGCTACGTTTTCCTACAATGAGCAGTTCTTC.